The 15 T cell receptor beta chains presented below share a single source sample, sequenced in a study of T cells in Graves' hyperthyroidism and ophthalmopathy. Amplified TCR beta CDR3 regions came from RNA transcripts. Using the HTBI primer set, a first-round RT-PCR was run on the TCR CDR3. MiXCR, applied by TCRdb to the multiplex PCR reads, yields one record per CDR3 protein. The sample has over 300,000 distinct CDR3 sequences, around 14% seen once. Specimen: blood. These TCRs come from a woman in her sixties or seventies with Graves' hyperthyroidism.

This clonotype has only a few counts. The chain uses TRBV4-1 and TRBJ1-2, with D perhaps matching TRBD1 (5 bases). The CDR3 spans 20 residues. Germline CDR1 MGHRA, CDR2 YSYEKL. Trimming left V 1 base short and J 7 bases short, with 31 bases between. CDR3 DNA: TGCGCCAGCAGCCAAGGGGACCCAGCGGACATGATGGTTTGGGTTGTTGGCTACACCTTC. This gives the protein CASSQGDPADMMVWVVGYTF.

In regard to this clonotype: This clone may be a read error of a much larger clone one base away. This chain connects TRBV12-3 or TRBV12-4 to TRBJ2-7; 8 positions match TRBD2. This CDR3 is 16 amino acids long. The CDR3 coding sequence is TGTGCCAGCAGTCCCAGGGATAGCGGGAACTCCTACGAGCAGCACTTC. Translating gives CASSPRDSGNSYEQHF.

In this sample, this clonotype turned up many times. The rearrangement links TRBV11-2 to TRBJ2-1; possibly TRBD2 for D (5 bases). The length of the CDR3 is 15 residues. Trimming removed 6 bases at V and 6 bases at J, with 18 bases between. Germline lookup yields CDR1 SGHAT and CDR2 FQNNGV. CDR3 bases: TGTGCCAGCAGTTGGGCGAGGGCCACCGTCAATGAGCAGTTCTTC. This encodes CASSWARATVNEQFF.

This clonotype appeared once. With a much larger clone just one base away, this may be a read error. The chain couples TRBV9 to TRBJ2-1, with 7 bases matching TRBD2. J lost 0 bases, V lost 3 bases, and 3 bases had no gene match. This CDR3 comprises 15 residues. Germline CDR1 and CDR2: SGDLS and YYNGEE. Here the CDR3 DNA reads TGTGCCAGCAGCGGCAGGGAGGGCTCCTACAATGAGCAGTTCTTC. It yields the protein CASSGREGSYNEQFF.

The CDR3 sequence: CASSRTGGSYNEQFF. The CDR3 DNA follows: TGTGCCAGCAGCCGGACAGGGGGTTCCTACAATGAGCAGTTCTTC. The chain links TRBV7-9 to TRBJ2-1, with 10 bases matching TRBD1. CDR3 size: 15 residues. CDR1 is SEHNR and CDR2 is FQNEAQ in the germline V gene (reference sequence). J lost 1 base, V lost 5 bases, and 2 bases had no gene match.

This clonotype showed up many times. The V gene is TRBV19, the J gene TRBJ2-3, with 10 bases that match TRBD1. The length of the CDR3 is 14 residues. The ends lost 9 bases at V and 4 bases at J; junction bases unmatched: 7. The V gene's germline CDR1 is LNHDA and CDR2 SQIVND (reference sequence). CDR3 region: CASTGTGVADTQYF. In DNA, the CDR3 is TGTGCCAGCACCGGGACAGGGGTGGCAGATACGCAGTATTTT.

This clonotype was detected only a few times. The rearrangement uses TRBV10-3 and TRBJ2-5; D is uncertain. Germline CDR1 is ENHRY and CDR2 is SYGVKD. This CDR3 is 13 amino acids long. Deletions cut 3 bases from V and 2 bases from J, with 7 bases between. CDR3 sequence (DNA): TGTGCCATCAGTGATTTAGCTCAAGAGACCCAGTACTTC. This sequence encodes CAISDLAQETQYF.

This clonotype was counted a few times. V is TRBV18 and J is TRBJ2-1; 9 nucleotides align to TRBD2. J gave up 4 bases and V 3 bases, and 7 bases lay outside the gene matches. The CDR3 totals 16 residues. CDR1 is KGHSH, CDR2 LQKENI, per germline. The CDR3 spells CASSPVQAGGYNEQFF. CDR3 bases: TGTGCCAGCTCACCGGTCCAAGCGGGAGGATACAATGAGCAGTTCTTC.

This clonotype was seen many times. The rearrangement joins TRBV5-5 to TRBJ1-1; D gene ambiguous. This CDR3 comprises 12 residues. Per the germline V gene, CDR1 is SGHKS and CDR2 is YYEKEE (reference sequence). V lost 5 bases and J lost 9, with 14 bases in between. For the CDR3, the DNA is TGTGCCAGCAGTATAGACGGCCGGCAAGCTTTCTTT. This translates into CASSIDGRQAFF. Full variable domain (rest looked up from reference TRBV5-5 and TRBJ1-1): DAGVTQSPTHLIKTRGQQVTLRCSPISGHKSVSWYQQVLGQGPQFIFQYYEKEERGRGNFPDRFSARQFPNYSSELNVNALLLGDSALYLCASSIDGRQAFFGQGTRLTVV.

The rearrangement links TRBV5-1 to TRBJ1-1; maybe TRBD1 (6 bases). This CDR3 is 15 amino acids long. V was pared by 2 bases and J by 1 base, with 12 bases between. The germline gives CDR1 SGHRS, CDR2 YFSETQ. CDR3 region: CASSLYRAGNTEAFF. The CDR3 DNA reads as TGCGCCAGCAGCTTATACAGGGCGGGGAACACTGAAGCTTTCTTT.

The chain links TRBV3-1 to TRBJ1-1; 10 bases map to TRBD1. In germline, CDR1 is LGHDT, CDR2 YNNKEL (reference sequence). J gave up 11 bases and V 3 bases, and 6 bases lay outside the gene matches. This CDR3 spans 13 amino acids. CDR3 protein: CASSQATGGEAFF. CDR3 nucleotides: TGTGCCAGCAGCCAGGCGACAGGGGGCGAGGCTTTCTTT.

This clonotype was seen many times. This chain links TRBV27 with TRBJ2-7; TRBD2 agrees at 12 bases. The CDR3 covers 15 residues. V shed 6 bases, J shed 7 bases, and the junction held 10 bases outside the gene matches. Germline loops: CDR1 MNHEY, CDR2 SMNVEV (reference sequence). Written as DNA, the CDR3 is TGTGCCAGCAGACCTAGACTAGCGGGAGAGGGTGAGCAGTACTTC. It yields the protein CASRPRLAGEGEQYF.

The rearrangement links TRBV2 to TRBJ1-6, with 7 bases identical to TRBD1. The V gene's germline CDR1 is SNHLY and CDR2 FYNNEI. The CDR3 runs to 17 residues. V was pared by 4 bases and J by 3 bases, with 9 bases of the junction left unmatched. The CDR3 DNA sequence: TGTGCCAGCAGTGTCCTTAGAAGGGGGCTCTATAATTCACCCCTCCACTTT. Protein: CASSVLRRGLYNSPLHF.

V is TRBV19 and J is TRBJ2-5; TRBD1 is a possible D gene (6 bases). There are 14 residues in the CDR3. The V and J ends lost 6 bases and 5 bases respectively, with 16 bases between them. Per the germline V gene, CDR1 is LNHDA and CDR2 is SQIVND (reference sequence). The CDR3 nucleotides are TGTGCCAGTAGCTCATTGGCAGGGGTGGAGACCCAGTACTTC. Amino acid sequence: CASSSLAGVETQYF.

This clonotype has ten or more counts. V usage is TRBV12-3 or TRBV12-4 and J usage is TRBJ1-2; D is ambiguous. Trimming left V 0 bases short and J 4 bases short, with 9 bases between. This CDR3 has 14 amino acids. CDR3 region: CASSLAFQPYGYTF. In DNA, the CDR3 is TGTGCCAGCAGTTTAGCGTTCCAGCCCTATGGCTACACCTTC.